This T cell receptor (beta chain) originates from a study of blood T cell repertoires in COVID-19. This CDR3 is built from 15 residues. CDR1 SGHVS and CDR2 FQNEAQ come from the germline V gene. Trimming left V 1 base short and J 7 bases short, with 11 bases between. As processed by the authors: Quantification of nucleated cells was approximated via reference gene primer amplification. Generated by immunoSEQ multiplex PCR, the TCRdb table keeps only in-frame clones and is missing some. The V and J calls and clone size come from that table; D and trimming were worked out from the DNA. The sample has some 150,000 clones, about 90% seen once.

Sequencing was done on a sample of peripheral blood. The sequence was collected from a middle-aged man who had recovered from COVID-19. The chain combines TRBV7-8 with TRBJ1-6; tentatively, D is TRBD1 (5 bases). The CDR3 DNA is TGTGCCAGCAGCTTAGATCCAGGGCGAAATTCACCCCTCCACTTT. It yields the protein CASSLDPGRNSPLHF.